This record covers a single TCR beta chain. Antigen: not known. The data were produced by immunoSEQ multiplex PCR, yet TCRdb's version contains in-frame clones alone and is incomplete. The table has 86,000 or so clones, just over 90% seen once. The data belong to a study of T cell responses to AZD1222 COVID-19 vaccine. The study's findings and limits: With two AZD1222 doses given, Spike-specific TCR breadth and depth both rose. After the peak T cell response, and only then, were repertoires sampled. At study baseline, merely a handful of AZD1222 recipients were seropositive.

The sequence came from an adult who received the AZD1222 COVID-19 vaccine. The specimen comprised peripheral blood, sampled 28 days after the second AZD1222 dose.

CDR3 protein: CAWSFGTAFAGNTIYF. CDR3 in DNA: TGTGCCTGGAGCTTCGGGACCGCTTTTGCTGGAAACACCATATATTTT. V is TRBV30 and J is TRBJ1-3, with D possibly being TRBD1 (5 bases). V lost 3 bases and J 2 bases, leaving 17 bases between the germline ends. The CDR3 contains 16 residues. Per the germline V gene, CDR1 is GTSNPN and CDR2 is SVGIG (reference sequence).